This paragraph reports one T cell receptor (beta chain). This sample stems from a study of blood T cell repertoires in COVID-19. Turning to the study itself: Acute-phase and convalescent COVID-19 samples originated in the United States, Italy and Spain. Sources were T cells, B-cell-depleted T cells, or PBMCs; the material itself was cDNA or gDNA.

The CDR3 is 15 residues long. Germline loops: CDR1 SGDLS, CDR2 YYNGEE. Trimming cost V 1 base and J 3 bases, with 12 bases left between them. Methods used by the authors: Amplification with reference gene primers provided the estimates of nucleated cell counts. The table came from immunoSEQ multiplex PCR; TCRdb's copy has only in-frame clones and leaves some out. That table furnishes V, J and clone size, whereas the DNA furnished D and trimming. The repertoire holds some 260,000 clones, with more than 70% as singletons. Sequenced: peripheral blood. The TCR was taken from a middle-aged woman who had recovered from COVID-19. The genes are TRBV9 and TRBJ2-3; possibly TRBD2 for D (6 bases). CDR3 nucleotides: TGTGCCAGCAGCGTATCGGGTAGCGGAACAGATACGCAGTATTTT. This gives the protein CASSVSGSGTDTQYF.